The clone carrying this T cell receptor beta chain was counted a few times. Its antigen is as yet unknown. Trimming shortened V by 5 bases and J by 7 bases, and 21 bases separated the two germline ends. Germline V gene sequence: CDR1 LNHNV, CDR2 YYDKDF (reference sequence). The CDR3 spans 16 residues. The sample is drawn from a study of beta chain features in type 1 diabetes. The study, taken as a whole, reports: People with Type 1 diabetes carried modestly yet significantly shorter TCRB CDR3s in all four CD4+ subsets. Sampled from patients, naive, central memory and Treg TCRB repertoires appeared more similar than those sampled from healthy donors. When cDNA is sequenced, cells with high TCR expression could be over-represented.

Once sorted, every population was more than 95% pure. As every portion of the isolated RNA was reverse transcribed, the sequencing read expressed TCRB transcripts. Regulatory, naive and central memory T cell samples averaged around 3.5 million reads. Clones were read by immunoSEQ multiplex PCR, and TCRdb kept only the in-frame ones, dropping some. The sample comprises some 350,000 clones, roughly 12% of which are singletons, and roughly 0.015% rests with the top ten. The sequence came from a woman between 18 and 29 years old with type 1 diabetes. Sequenced material: naive CD4+ T cells from blood. The chain carries TRBV15 and TRBJ2-1, with a possible D match to TRBD1 (5 bases). The CDR3 sequence is CATSPSQSTAFNEQFF. The CDR3 DNA is TGTGCCACCAGCCCTTCGCAATCGACAGCTTTTAATGAGCAGTTCTTC.